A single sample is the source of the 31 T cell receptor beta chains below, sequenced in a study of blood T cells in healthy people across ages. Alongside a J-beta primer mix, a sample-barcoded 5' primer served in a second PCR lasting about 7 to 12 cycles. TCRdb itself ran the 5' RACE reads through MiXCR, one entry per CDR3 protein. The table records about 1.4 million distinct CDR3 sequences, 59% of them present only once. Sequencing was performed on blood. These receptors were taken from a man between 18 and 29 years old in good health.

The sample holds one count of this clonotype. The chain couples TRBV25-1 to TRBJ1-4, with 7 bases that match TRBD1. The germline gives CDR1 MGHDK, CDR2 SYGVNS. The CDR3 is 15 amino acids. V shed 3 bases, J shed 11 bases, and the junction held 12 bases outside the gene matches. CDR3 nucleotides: TGTGCCAGCAGTGACAACGGGGACAGTGGACCTAAACTGTTTTTT. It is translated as CASSDNGDSGPKLFF.

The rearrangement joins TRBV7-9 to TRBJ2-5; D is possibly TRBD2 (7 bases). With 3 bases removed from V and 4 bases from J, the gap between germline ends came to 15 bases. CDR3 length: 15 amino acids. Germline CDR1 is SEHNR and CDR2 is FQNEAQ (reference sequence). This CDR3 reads CASSLGYREGETQYF. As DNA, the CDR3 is TGTGCCAGCAGCTTGGGATACAGGGAGGGAGAGACCCAGTACTTC.

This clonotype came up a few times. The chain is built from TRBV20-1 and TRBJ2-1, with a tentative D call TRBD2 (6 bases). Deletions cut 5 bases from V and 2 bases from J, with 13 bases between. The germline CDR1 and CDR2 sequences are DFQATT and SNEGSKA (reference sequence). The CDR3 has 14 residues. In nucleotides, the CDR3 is TGCAGTGCTGGACAAGCGGGTACCTACAATGAGCAGTTCTTC. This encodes CSAGQAGTYNEQFF.

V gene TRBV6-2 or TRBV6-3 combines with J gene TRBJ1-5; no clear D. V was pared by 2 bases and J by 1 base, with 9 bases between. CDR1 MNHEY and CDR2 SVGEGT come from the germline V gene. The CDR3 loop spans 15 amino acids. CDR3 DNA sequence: TGTGCCAGCAGTTACGGTGACGCGAGCAATCAGCCCCAGCATTTT. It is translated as CASSYGDASNQPQHF.

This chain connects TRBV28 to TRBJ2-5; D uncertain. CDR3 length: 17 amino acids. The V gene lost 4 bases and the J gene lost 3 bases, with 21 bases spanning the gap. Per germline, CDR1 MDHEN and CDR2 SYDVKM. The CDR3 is CASSSRAFIQREETQYF. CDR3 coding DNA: TGTGCCAGCAGTTCCCGGGCCTTCATTCAGAGAGAAGAGACCCAGTACTTC.

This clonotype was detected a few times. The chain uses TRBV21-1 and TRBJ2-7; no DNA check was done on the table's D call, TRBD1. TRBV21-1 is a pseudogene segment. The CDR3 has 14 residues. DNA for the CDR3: TGTGCCAGCAGCCCCCTTACGGGGCTCTGCGAGCAGTACTTC. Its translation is CASSPLTGLCEQYF.

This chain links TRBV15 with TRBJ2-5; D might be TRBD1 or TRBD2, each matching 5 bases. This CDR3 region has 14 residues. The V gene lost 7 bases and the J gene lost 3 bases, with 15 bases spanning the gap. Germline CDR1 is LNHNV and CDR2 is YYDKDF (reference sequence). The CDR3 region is CATTREGREETQYF. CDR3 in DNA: TGTGCCACCACCCGAGAGGGGCGCGAAGAGACCCAGTACTTC. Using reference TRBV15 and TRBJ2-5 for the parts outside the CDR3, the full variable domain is DAMVIQNPRYQVTQFGKPVTLSCSQTLNHNVMYWYQQKSSQAPKLLFHYYDKDFNNEADTPDNFQSRRPNTSFCFLDIRSPGLGDTAMYLCATTREGREETQYFGPGTRLLVL.

CDR3 in amino acids: CSASGRVGRQETQYF. The CDR3 nucleotides are TGCAGTGCCTCTGGGCGGGTAGGGAGACAAGAGACCCAGTACTTC. The chain is built from TRBV20-1 and TRBJ2-5; tentatively, D is TRBD2 (5 bases). The ends were cut back, 6 bases at V and 2 bases at J, with 19 bases in the middle. The length of the CDR3 is 15 residues. Germline CDR1 DFQATT, CDR2 SNEGSKA (reference sequence).

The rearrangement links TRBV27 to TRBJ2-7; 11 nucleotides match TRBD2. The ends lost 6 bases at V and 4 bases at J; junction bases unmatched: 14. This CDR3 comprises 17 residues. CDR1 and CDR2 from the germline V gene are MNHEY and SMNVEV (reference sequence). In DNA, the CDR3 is TGTGCCAGCAGGCAGGGACTAGCGGCATTCCCAGGGTACGAGCAGTACTTC. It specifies CASRQGLAAFPGYEQYF.

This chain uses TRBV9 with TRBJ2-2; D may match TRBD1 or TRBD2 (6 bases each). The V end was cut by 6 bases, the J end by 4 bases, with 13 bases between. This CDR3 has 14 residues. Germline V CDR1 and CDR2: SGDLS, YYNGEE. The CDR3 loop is CASTGGGRTGELFF. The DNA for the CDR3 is TGTGCCAGCACGGGTGGGGGGCGCACCGGGGAGCTGTTTTTT.

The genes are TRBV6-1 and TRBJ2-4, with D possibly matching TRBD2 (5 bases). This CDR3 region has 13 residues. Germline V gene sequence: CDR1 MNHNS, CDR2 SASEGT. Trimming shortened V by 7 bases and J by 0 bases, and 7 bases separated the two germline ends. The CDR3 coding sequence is TGTGCCAGCATGGACTTAGCCAAAAACATTCAGTACTTC. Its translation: CASMDLAKNIQYF.

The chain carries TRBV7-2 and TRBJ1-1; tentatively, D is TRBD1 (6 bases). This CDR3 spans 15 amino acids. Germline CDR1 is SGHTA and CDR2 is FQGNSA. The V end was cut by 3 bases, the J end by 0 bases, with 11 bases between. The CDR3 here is CASSFEGGLNTEAFF. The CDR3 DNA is TGTGCCAGCAGCTTTGAAGGGGGTTTGAACACTGAAGCTTTCTTT.

The CDR3 DNA sequence: TGTGCCAGCAGCTTAGACCAAACGGTGGACTATGGCTACACCTTC. Its protein product is CASSLDQTVDYGYTF. This rearrangement joins TRBV7-2 to TRBJ1-2; D remains unclear. This CDR3 comprises 15 residues. CDR1 and CDR2 (germline): SGHTA, FQGNSA. Trimming removed 1 base from V and 3 bases from J, with 12 bases in between.

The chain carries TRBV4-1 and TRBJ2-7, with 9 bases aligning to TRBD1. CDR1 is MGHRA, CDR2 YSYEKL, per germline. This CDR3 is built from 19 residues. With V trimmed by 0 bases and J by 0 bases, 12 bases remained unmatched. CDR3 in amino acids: CASSQDGGQGKILSYEQYF. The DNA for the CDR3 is TGCGCCAGCAGCCAAGACGGTGGACAGGGGAAGATACTCTCCTACGAGCAGTACTTC.

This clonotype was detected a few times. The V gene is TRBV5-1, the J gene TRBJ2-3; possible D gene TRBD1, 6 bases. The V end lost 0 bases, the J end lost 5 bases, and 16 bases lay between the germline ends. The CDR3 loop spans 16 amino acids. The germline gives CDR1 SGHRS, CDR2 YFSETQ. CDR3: CASSLASGVVGDTQYF. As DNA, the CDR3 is TGCGCCAGCAGCTTGGCCTCAGGGGTTGTCGGAGATACGCAGTATTTT.

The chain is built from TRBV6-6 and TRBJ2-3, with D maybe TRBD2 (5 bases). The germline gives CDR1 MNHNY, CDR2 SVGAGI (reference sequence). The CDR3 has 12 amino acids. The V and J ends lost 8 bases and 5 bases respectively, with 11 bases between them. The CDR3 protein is CASGLALDTQYF. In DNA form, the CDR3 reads TGTGCCAGCGGGCTAGCACTAGATACGCAGTATTTT.

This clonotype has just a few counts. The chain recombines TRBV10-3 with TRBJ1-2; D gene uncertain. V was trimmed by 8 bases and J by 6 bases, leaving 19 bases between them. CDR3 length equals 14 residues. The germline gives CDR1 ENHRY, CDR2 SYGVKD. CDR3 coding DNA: TGTGCCATCGGGTCAGACGTTAGACTCGATGGCTACACCTTC. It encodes CAIGSDVRLDGYTF.

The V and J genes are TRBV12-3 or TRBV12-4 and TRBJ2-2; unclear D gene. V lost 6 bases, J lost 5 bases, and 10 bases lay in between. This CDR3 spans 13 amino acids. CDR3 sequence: CASRAYGTGELFF. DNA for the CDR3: TGTGCCAGCAGGGCCTATGGAACCGGGGAGCTGTTTTTT.

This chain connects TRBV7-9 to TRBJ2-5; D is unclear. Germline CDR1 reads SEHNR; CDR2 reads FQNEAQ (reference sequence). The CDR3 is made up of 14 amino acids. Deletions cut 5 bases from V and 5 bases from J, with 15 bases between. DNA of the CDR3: TGTGCCAGCAGCCCAATTCCCGACGGGGAGACCCAGTACTTC. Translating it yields CASSPIPDGETQYF.

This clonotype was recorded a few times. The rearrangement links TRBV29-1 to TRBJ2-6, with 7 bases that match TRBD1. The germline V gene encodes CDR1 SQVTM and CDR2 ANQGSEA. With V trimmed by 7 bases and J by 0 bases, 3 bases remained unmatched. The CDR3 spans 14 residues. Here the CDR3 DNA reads TGCAGCGCTGCAGGGGGCTCTGGGGCCAACGTCCTGACTTTC. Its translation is CSAAGGSGANVLTF.

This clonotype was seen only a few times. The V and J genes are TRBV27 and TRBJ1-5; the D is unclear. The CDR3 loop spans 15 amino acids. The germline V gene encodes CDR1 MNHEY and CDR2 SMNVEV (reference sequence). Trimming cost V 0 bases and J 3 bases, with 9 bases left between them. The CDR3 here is CASSLSGGPNQPQHF. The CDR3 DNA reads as TGTGCCAGCAGTTTATCCGGCGGACCCAATCAGCCCCAGCATTTT.

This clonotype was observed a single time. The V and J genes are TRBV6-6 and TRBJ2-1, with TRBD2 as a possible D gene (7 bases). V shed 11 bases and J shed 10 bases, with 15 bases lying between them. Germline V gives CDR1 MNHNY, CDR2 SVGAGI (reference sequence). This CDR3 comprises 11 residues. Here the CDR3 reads CASKGGTEQFF. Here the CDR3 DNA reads TGTGCCTCAAAGGGGGGGACCGAGCAGTTCTTC.

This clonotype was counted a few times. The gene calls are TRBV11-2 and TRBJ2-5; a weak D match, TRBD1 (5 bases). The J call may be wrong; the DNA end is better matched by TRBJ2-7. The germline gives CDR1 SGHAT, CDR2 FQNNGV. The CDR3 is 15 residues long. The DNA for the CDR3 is TGTGCCAGCAGCTTGCATACAGGTGCCTTCTACGAGCAGTACTTC. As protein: CASSLHTGAFYEQYF.

The CDR3 DNA reads as TGTGCCAGCAGTTCGCTTATCGACCATTTATGGGCAGATACGCAGTATTTT. Its translation is CASSSLIDHLWADTQYF. The chain joins TRBV12-3 or TRBV12-4 to TRBJ2-3; D unresolved. The CDR3 extends over 17 amino acids. Trimming stripped 4 bases from V and 4 bases from J, with 21 bases between.

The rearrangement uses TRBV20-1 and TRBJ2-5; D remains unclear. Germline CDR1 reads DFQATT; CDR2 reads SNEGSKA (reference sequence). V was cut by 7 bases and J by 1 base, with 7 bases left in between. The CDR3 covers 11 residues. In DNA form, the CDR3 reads TGCAGTGGTGCAGTCCAAGAGACCCAGTACTTC. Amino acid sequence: CSGAVQETQYF.

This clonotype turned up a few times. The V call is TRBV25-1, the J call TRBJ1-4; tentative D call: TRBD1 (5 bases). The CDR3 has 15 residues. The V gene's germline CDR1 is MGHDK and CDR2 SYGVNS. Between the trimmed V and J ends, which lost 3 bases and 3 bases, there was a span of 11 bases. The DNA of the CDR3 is TGTGCCAGCAGTGATACAGGCCAGCCTAATGAAAAACTGTTTTTT. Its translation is CASSDTGQPNEKLFF.

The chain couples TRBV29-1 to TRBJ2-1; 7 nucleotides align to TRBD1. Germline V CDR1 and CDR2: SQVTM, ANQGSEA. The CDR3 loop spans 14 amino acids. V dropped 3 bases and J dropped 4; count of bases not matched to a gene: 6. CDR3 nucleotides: TGCAGCGTTGAGACAGGGCGGGTTTACAATGAGCAGTTCTTC. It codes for CSVETGRVYNEQFF.

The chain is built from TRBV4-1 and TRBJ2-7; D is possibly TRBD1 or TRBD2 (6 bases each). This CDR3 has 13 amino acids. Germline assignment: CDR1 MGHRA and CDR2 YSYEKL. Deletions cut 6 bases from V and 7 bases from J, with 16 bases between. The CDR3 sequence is CASSLARGEEQYF. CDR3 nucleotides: TGCGCCAGCAGTCTCGCGAGGGGGGAAGAGCAGTACTTC.

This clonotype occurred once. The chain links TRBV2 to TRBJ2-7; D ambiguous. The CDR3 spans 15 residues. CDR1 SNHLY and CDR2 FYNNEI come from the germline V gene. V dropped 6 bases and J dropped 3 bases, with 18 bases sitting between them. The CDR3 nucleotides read TGTGCCAGCAGATCCATGGGCAGCTTACACTACGAGCAGTACTTC. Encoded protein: CASRSMGSLHYEQYF.

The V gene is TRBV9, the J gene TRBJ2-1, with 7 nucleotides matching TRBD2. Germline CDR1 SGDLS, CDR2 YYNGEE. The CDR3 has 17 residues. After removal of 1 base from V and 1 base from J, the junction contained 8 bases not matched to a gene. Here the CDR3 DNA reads TGTGCCAGCAGCGTAAAAGGGGCGGGGGATTCCTACAATGAGCAGTTCTTC. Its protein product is CASSVKGAGDSYNEQFF.

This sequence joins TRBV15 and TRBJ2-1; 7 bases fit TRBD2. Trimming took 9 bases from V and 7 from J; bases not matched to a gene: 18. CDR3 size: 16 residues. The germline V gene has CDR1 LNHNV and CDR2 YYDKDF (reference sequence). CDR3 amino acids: CATRGGGAGVMNEQFF. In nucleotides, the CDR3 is TGTGCCACAAGGGGAGGCGGGGCGGGAGTCATGAATGAGCAGTTCTTC.